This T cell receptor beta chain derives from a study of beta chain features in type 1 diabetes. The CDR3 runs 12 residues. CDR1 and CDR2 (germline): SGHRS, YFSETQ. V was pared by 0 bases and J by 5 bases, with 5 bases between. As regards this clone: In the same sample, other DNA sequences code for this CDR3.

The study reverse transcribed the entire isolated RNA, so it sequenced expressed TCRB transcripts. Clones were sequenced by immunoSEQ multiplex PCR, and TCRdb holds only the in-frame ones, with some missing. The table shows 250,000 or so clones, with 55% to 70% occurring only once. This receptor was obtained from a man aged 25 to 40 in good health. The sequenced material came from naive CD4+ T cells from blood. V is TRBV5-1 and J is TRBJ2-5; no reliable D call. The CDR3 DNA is TGCGCCAGCAGCTTGGAAGCTGAGACCCAGTACTTC. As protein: CASSLEAETQYF.